A selection of T cell receptor beta chains follows, all from one sample in a study of Ad26.COV2.S vaccination and SARS-CoV-2 variants. Assay: immunoSEQ multiplex PCR; the TCRdb copy retains only in-frame clones and omits some. Found here are hundreds of thousands of clones, roughly 90% of them singletons; the top ten hold roughly 1.5%. The sequencing used peripheral blood, collected in a trial of Ad26.COV2.S vaccine versus placebo. These receptors were obtained from a person aged 18-65 years who received the Ad26.COV2.S COVID-19 vaccine or a placebo. The CDR3 runs from the conserved cysteine through the conserved F or W. The order of the fields is D gene, clone size, V gene, CDR3 length, J gene, CDR3 DNA, CDR3 protein. A D gene is named only where the DNA matches it firmly. A row's size may be missing; if present it is once, few, many or a size class.

>.|.|TRBV14|13|TRBJ1-1
TGTGCCAGCAGCCAAAGAGCCGCCACTGAAGCTTTCTTT
CASSQRAATEAFF
>.|.|TRBV3-1/TRBV3-2|14|TRBJ1-6
TGTGCCAGCAGCCAAGGGGGGGGGCATTCACCCCTCCACTTT
CASSQGGGHSPLHF
>.|.|TRBV24-1|15|TRBJ2-2
TGTGCCACCAGTGACGAGGGATCGGGGGCCGGGGAGCTGTTTTTT
CATSDEGSGAGELFF
>.|.|TRBV12-5|14|TRBJ2-5
TGTGCTAGTGGTTTAGACAGCCCCCAAGAGACCCAGTACTTC
CASGLDSPQETQYF
>.|.|TRBV5-4|18|TRBJ2-5
TGTGCCAGCAGCTTGGTCGTCGGTATCCGTACGTTGGGAGAGACCCAGTACTTC
CASSLVVGIRTLGETQYF
>TRBD1|.|TRBV5-1|16|TRBJ1-1
TGCGCCAGCAGGACCGGGACAGGGGCAGGGAACACTGAAGCTTTCTTT
CASRTGTGAGNTEAFF
>.|.|TRBV15|13|TRBJ2-5
TGTGCCACCAGCAGAGGCGCGAGGTCCCCAAAGGACTTC
CATSRGARSPKDF
>TRBD1|.|TRBV5-4|13|TRBJ1-1
TGTGCCAGCAGGCGAGGACAGGGAGCAGAAGCTTTCTTT
CASRRGQGAEAFF
>.|.|TRBV5-1|15|TRBJ2-3
TGCGCCAGCAGCTTGAGTGGGGGCCAGGGAGATACGCAGTATTTT
CASSLSGGQGDTQYF
>.|.|TRBV4-2|12|TRBJ1-1
TGTGCCAGCAGCCAAGGTAGGGCTGAAGCTTTCTTT
CASSQGRAEAFF
>.|.|TRBV28|14|TRBJ1-2
TGTGCCAGCAGTTTACAGGAATTGGTCTATGGCTACACCTTC
CASSLQELVYGYTF
>TRBD2|.|TRBV15|15|TRBJ2-7
TGTGCCACCAGCAGAGGGACTAGCGGGATCTACGAGCAGTACTTC
CATSRGTSGIYEQYF
>.|.|TRBV3-1/TRBV3-2|18|TRBJ1-2
TGTGCCAGCAGCACCCCTTGGGCCCTCGGCCGGTCTAACTATGGCTACACCTTC
CASSTPWALGRSNYGYTF
>.|.|TRBV12-5|14|TRBJ2-3
TGTGCTAGTGGTTTTTGGTCACAGAGAGATACGCAGTATTTT
CASGFWSQRDTQYF
>TRBD2|.|TRBV3-1/TRBV3-2|15|TRBJ2-1
TGTGCCAGCAGCCAAGCTGCTAGCGGGATCAATGAGCAGTTCTTC
CASSQAASGINEQFF
>.|.|TRBV19|13|TRBJ1-1
TGTGCCAGTAGTATCACCCAGAACACTGAAGCTTTCTTT
CASSITQNTEAFF
>.|.|TRBV5-4|15|TRBJ2-5
TGTGCCAGCAGCCCCAGTGGGGGATTCCAAGAGACCCAGTACTTC
CASSPSGGFQETQYF
>TRBD1|.|TRBV30|12|TRBJ1-1
TGTGCCTGGGGGGGACAGAGCACTGAAGCTTTCTTT
CAWGGQSTEAFF
>.|.|TRBV6-5|14|TRBJ2-5
TGTGCCAGCACCGGGGACTTTAACGCTCAGACCCAGTACTTC
CASTGDFNAQTQYF
>.|once|TRBV6-4|13|TRBJ1-4
TGTGCCAGCAGTTCTAGGGTAGGAGAAAAACTGTTTTTT
CASSSRVGEKLFF
>.|.|TRBV5-5|14|TRBJ2-6
TGTGCCAGTCGTGATTTCTCTGGGGCCAACGTCCTGACTTTC
CASRDFSGANVLTF
>.|.|TRBV27|13|TRBJ1-4
TGTGCCAGCAGAGACAGCCCTAGGGAAAAACTGTTTTTT
CASRDSPREKLFF
>TRBD1|.|TRBV18|15|TRBJ1-2
TGTGCCAGCTCACAGGGGGACAGGACAAACTATGGCTACACCTTC
CASSQGDRTNYGYTF
>TRBD1|.|TRBV7-9|15|TRBJ2-2
TGTGCCAGCGGCCCAACAGGGGGCGGCACCGGGGAGCTGTTTTTT
CASGPTGGGTGELFF